The clone carrying this TCR beta chain was detected only a few times. Its antigen is unidentified. This sample stems from a study of T-cell memory formation after mild COVID-19. General observations from the study: Contracting CD4+ clones sat mainly in CM and EM; CD8+ in EMRA.

Germline CDR1 reads SGHAT; CDR2 reads FQNNGV. Trimming left V 4 bases short and J 3 bases short, with 7 bases between. The length of the CDR3 is 13 residues. 5'RACE with constant-segment primers built TCRalpha and TCRbeta cDNA libraries with UMIs. TCRdb analysed the 5' RACE reads with MiXCR anew, one entry per CDR3 protein. The repertoire holds under 400,000 distinct CDR3 sequences, with about 21% as singletons. Sequenced: PBMCs or a T cell subset sorted from them (not recorded which). The chain uses TRBV11-2 and TRBJ1-5, with a tentative D call TRBD1 (6 bases). The TCR was taken from an adult woman who had mild COVID-19 (a few samples of this study predate the infection). Cell type and time point are not known. CDR3 amino acids: CASSSGHNQPQHF. CDR3 DNA sequence: TGTGCCAGCAGCTCGGGACACAATCAGCCCCAGCATTTT.